The source of this TCR beta chain is a study of blood T cells in healthy people across ages. Regarding the study as a whole: Donor CMV status, an unknown factor, possibly confounded changes in expanded clonotypes. Naive and antigen-experienced cells could not be conclusively compared, given unsorted PBMCs. One million T cells yielded diversity estimates that were considered underestimates.

Trimming removed 8 bases from V and 5 bases from J, with 15 bases in between. Germline V gene data show CDR1 as MNHEY and CDR2 as SMNVEV (reference sequence). The CDR3 consists of 13 residues. A few counts support this clonotype. Its specificity is not known. Alongside a J-beta primer mix, a sample-barcoded 5' primer served in a second PCR lasting roughly 6 to 11 cycles. TCRdb reprocessed the 5' RACE reads with MiXCR, giving one entry per CDR3 protein. The sample carries some 890,000 distinct CDR3 sequences, just under 30% recorded once. The data also belong to a second study, concerning T cells of mothers and their children. That work contributes: Related mother and child pairs showed slightly greater overlap (not significant) than unrelated pairs did.

This chain joins TRBV27 and TRBJ1-1, with D unclear. The source is a woman in her forties in good health. Sequenced input: blood. CDR3 sequence: CASAPLVGTEAFF. The CDR3 DNA is TGTGCCAGCGCCCCTTTGGTAGGGACTGAAGCTTTCTTT.